A few counts support the clone carrying this TCR beta chain. Researchers made TCR cDNA using 5'RACE template switching, and this step added a universal primer site and UMIs. Using its own MiXCR run on the 5' RACE reads, TCRdb lists one record per CDR3 protein. Among fewer than 350,000 distinct CDR3 sequences listed, around 4.5% were seen once. The V end was cut by 3 bases, the J end by 4 bases, with 11 bases between. Germline CDR1 reads KGHSH; CDR2 reads LQKENI. This CDR3 has 14 residues. This sample is part of a study of T cells after yellow fever vaccination. The sequence was obtained from a man aged 18 to 29 who received the YFV17D yellow fever vaccine. The genes are TRBV18 and TRBJ2-3, with D possibly matching TRBD2 (6 bases). The sequencing here drew on PBMCs, taken 15 days after the yellow fever booster vaccination. The CDR3 nucleotides are TGTGCCAGCTCACCCCGGGACTCCTCAGATACGCAGTATTTT. Translated, it gives CASSPRDSSDTQYF.